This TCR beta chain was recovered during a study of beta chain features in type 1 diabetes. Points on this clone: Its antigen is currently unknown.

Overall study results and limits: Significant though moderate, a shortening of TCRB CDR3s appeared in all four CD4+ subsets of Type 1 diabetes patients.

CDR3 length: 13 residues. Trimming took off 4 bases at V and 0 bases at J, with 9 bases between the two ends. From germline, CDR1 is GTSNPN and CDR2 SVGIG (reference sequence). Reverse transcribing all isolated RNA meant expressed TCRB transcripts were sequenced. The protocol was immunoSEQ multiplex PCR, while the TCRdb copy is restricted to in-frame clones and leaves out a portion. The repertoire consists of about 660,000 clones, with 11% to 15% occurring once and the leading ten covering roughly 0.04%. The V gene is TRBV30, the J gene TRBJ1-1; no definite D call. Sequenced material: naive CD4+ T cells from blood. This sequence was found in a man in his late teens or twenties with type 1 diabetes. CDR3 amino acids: CAWNPGMNTEAFF. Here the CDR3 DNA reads TGTGCCTGGAATCCGGGGATGAACACTGAAGCTTTCTTT.